This T cell receptor (beta chain) was captured in a study of response to subunit inactivated influenza vaccine. MiXCR was run by TCRdb on the RT-PCR reads, yielding one entry per CDR3 protein. The data show a few hundred thousand distinct CDR3 sequences, 11% to 15% seen once. CDR3 length equals 18 residues. V was cut by 1 base and J by 0 bases, with 19 bases left in between. Germline V gene sequence: CDR1 SGHAT, CDR2 FQNNGV. This clonotype has more than one count but fewer than ten. This sample comprised PBMCs from blood, obtained roughly 12 days after vaccination. The chain is built from TRBV11-2 and TRBJ2-7; D might be TRBD2 (6 bases). This TCR came from a man between 45 and 60 years old who received an inactivated influenza vaccine. DNA for the CDR3: TGTGCCAGCAGCTTAGGTTTACTTTTGTGGGAGGACTCCTACGAGCAGTACTTC. Amino acid sequence: CASSLGLLLWEDSYEQYF.